The sequence of this TCR beta chain was determined in a study of blood T cell repertoires in COVID-19. Overall study context: Samples of COVID-19 (acute and convalescent) were obtained from the United States, Italy and Spain.

CDR1 and CDR2 (germline): SGHKS, YYEKEE (reference sequence). There are 14 residues in the CDR3. V was shortened by 3 bases and J by 4 bases, with 12 bases between the two germline ends. Clones were read by immunoSEQ multiplex PCR, and TCRdb kept only the in-frame ones, dropping some. The sample has about 140,000 clones; around 87% are singletons. Two negative PCRs, clearance, or symptom resolution were required of recovered Cohort 3 donors. This rearrangement joins TRBV5-5 to TRBJ2-3; D is ambiguous. The receptor's source is a man in his fifties or sixties who had recovered from COVID-19. The sample taken for sequencing was PBMCs or T cells enriched from blood (not recorded which). The CDR3 region is CASSSRITPDTQYF. The DNA for the CDR3 is TGTGCCAGCAGCTCAAGAATAACTCCAGATACGCAGTATTTT.